Shown below are 10 T cell receptor beta chains from a single sample sequenced in a study of OX40 agonist ivuxolimab in advanced cancers. This table comes from immunoSEQ multiplex PCR, and its TCRdb copy is limited to in-frame clones, with some not included. The sample includes about 61,000 clones, around four fifths of them seen just once. The material sequenced was CD4+ or CD8+ T cells sorted from blood, taken in a trial of the OX40 agonist ivuxolimab. All receptors derive from an adult with an advanced solid tumor such as melanoma, head and neck, liver or kidney cancer.

This clone has only a few counts. The chain has TRBV11-3 and TRBJ2-5; the match to TRBD1 covers 9 bases. The CDR3 length is 14 residues. CDR1 is SGHNT and CDR2 is YENEEA in the germline V gene. V dropped 5 bases and J dropped 2; count of bases not matched to a gene: 3. The CDR3 DNA reads TGTGCCAGCAGCCCTGGGACAGGGCAAGAGACCCAGTACTTC. Protein product: CASSPGTGQETQYF.

The rearrangement joins TRBV2 to TRBJ1-6; TRBD1 might be the D (5 bases). Germline-derived CDR1 and CDR2 are SNHLY and FYNNEI. The CDR3 runs to 15 residues. The ends were cut back, 4 bases at V and 5 bases at J, with 12 bases in the middle. CDR3 DNA: TGTGCCAGCAGTGGTGGCCCGGGGCATAATTCACCCCTCCACTTT. Amino acid sequence: CASSGGPGHNSPLHF.

The V call is TRBV28, the J call TRBJ2-1; 13 bases are shared with TRBD2. V shed 4 bases and J 0 bases; nucleotides not matched to a gene: 9. Per the germline V gene, CDR1 is MDHEN and CDR2 is SYDVKM. The CDR3 contains 19 residues. CDR3: CASSSATSGGTSSYNEQFF. The CDR3 bases are TGTGCCAGCAGTTCGGCGACTAGCGGGGGGACTAGCTCCTACAATGAGCAGTTCTTC.

The V call is TRBV5-6, the J call TRBJ1-1, with D possibly matching TRBD1 (5 bases). The germline gives CDR1 SGHDT, CDR2 YYEEEE. The CDR3 spans 13 residues. V lost 5 bases to trimming and J lost 4 bases, with 12 bases between them. CDR3 coding DNA: TGTGCCAGCAGTTATAGGGGACCCACTGAAGCTTTCTTT. It translates to CASSYRGPTEAFF.

The sample holds a few counts of this clone. V gene TRBV27 combines with J gene TRBJ2-3; D may match TRBD1 or TRBD2 (8 bases each). The CDR3 is 14 amino acids. V lost 6 bases and J lost 9, with 19 bases in between. CDR1 MNHEY and CDR2 SMNVEV come from the germline V gene (reference sequence). The CDR3 here is CASRGQAGGVTQYF. The CDR3 bases are TGTGCCAGCAGGGGACAGGCGGGGGGAGTCACGCAGTATTTT.

J is TRBJ2-3 and V is TRBV6-5; 9 bases match TRBD2. The CDR3 is made up of 15 amino acids. Per the germline V gene, CDR1 is MNHEY and CDR2 is SVGAGI. The V segment lost 6 bases and the J segment 1 base; nucleotides outside the gene matches: 5. CDR3 region: CASSRGGAGTDTQYF. CDR3 in DNA: TGTGCCAGCAGCCGCGGGGGGGCGGGCACAGATACGCAGTATTTT.

The chain couples TRBV10-3 to TRBJ2-2; 10 bases are a match to TRBD2. CDR1 and CDR2 (germline): ENHRY, SYGVKD. After removal of 6 bases from V and 0 bases from J, the junction contained 4 bases not matched to a gene. CDR3 length equals 16 residues. DNA of the CDR3: TGTGCCATCAGGGAGCGGGGGGGCCCGAACACCGGGGAGCTGTTTTTT. Protein sequence: CAIRERGGPNTGELFF.

This clone showed up just a few times. V gene TRBV7-3 combines with J gene TRBJ1-1; D call uncertain. The V gene lost 8 bases and the J gene lost 3 bases, with 13 bases spanning the gap. The CDR3 contains 13 residues. CDR1 and CDR2 (germline): SGHTA, FQGTGA. CDR3 protein: CASGSSFDTEAFF. The CDR3 DNA follows: TGTGCCAGCGGCTCTTCGTTTGACACTGAAGCTTTCTTT.

This clone was picked up a small number of times. This chain links TRBV6-1 with TRBJ1-4; a weak D match, TRBD1 (5 bases). Germline V gives CDR1 MNHNS, CDR2 SASEGT. V lost 0 bases and J 5 bases, leaving 10 bases between the germline ends. CDR3 length: 15 amino acids. The CDR3 nucleotides are TGTGCCAGCAGTGAAGCATCAGGGCAAAATGAAAAACTGTTTTTT. As protein: CASSEASGQNEKLFF.

CDR3: CASSRALDRGLPLHF. For the CDR3, the DNA is TGTGCCAGCAGCAGAGCCCTAGACAGGGGATTACCCCTCCACTTT. The chain couples TRBV6-6 to TRBJ1-6; 8 positions agree with TRBD1. Trimming cost V 6 bases and J 12 bases; bases outside gene matches: 13. CDR3 length: 15 residues. Germline CDR1 is MNHNY and CDR2 is SVGAGI (reference sequence).